The 26 T cell receptor beta chains presented below share a single source sample, sequenced in a study of blood T cell repertoires in COVID-19. The data were produced by immunoSEQ multiplex PCR, yet TCRdb's version contains in-frame clones alone and is incomplete. The sample consists of around 72,000 clones, roughly 80% of them appearing once. Input material: peripheral blood. The receptors were gathered from a woman at least 80 years old with acute or convalescent COVID-19.

This chain links TRBV27 with TRBJ1-1; D may be TRBD1 (6 bases). The V end was cut by 10 bases, the J end by 0 bases, with 15 bases between. CDR3 length equals 14 residues. The V gene's germline CDR1 is MNHEY and CDR2 SMNVEV (reference sequence). CDR3 sequence (DNA): TGTGCCACCAGACAGGCCCAGTTGAACACTGAAGCTTTCTTT. Its protein is CATRQAQLNTEAFF.

The rearrangement links TRBV3-1 (or the pseudogene TRBV3-2) to TRBJ1-5; tentatively, D is TRBD1 (5 bases). This CDR3 has 15 residues. The V and J ends lost 0 bases and 4 bases respectively, with 10 bases between them. From germline, CDR1 is LGHDT and CDR2 YNNKEL (reference sequence). The CDR3 sequence is CASSQDGAENQPQHF. The CDR3 DNA reads as TGTGCCAGCAGCCAAGATGGGGCCGAAAATCAGCCCCAGCATTTT.

J is TRBJ2-1 and V is TRBV6-9; D might be TRBD2 (5 bases). This CDR3 contains 21 residues. Germline CDR1 MNHGY, CDR2 SVAAGI. V dropped 2 bases and J dropped 7 bases, with 33 bases sitting between them. CDR3 DNA: TGTGCCAGCAGTTATCCGAATAGCTTGCGGGTGGGGTGCCTGCCAGTGAATGAGCAGTTCTTC. This sequence encodes CASSYPNSLRVGCLPVNEQFF.

Comment on this clone: One end of the junction fails to match germline, which may point to a read error. The V gene is TRBV12-3 or TRBV12-4, the J gene TRBJ1-1, with D possibly TRBD1 on 5 matching bases. This CDR3 region has 13 residues. The CDR3 sequence is CASSLTENSEAFF. The CDR3 DNA reads as TGTGCCAGCAGCCTGACAGAGAACTCTGAAGCTTTCTTT.

In this sample, this clone turned up once. This sequence joins TRBV9 and TRBJ1-4, with D uncertain. CDR1 is SGDLS and CDR2 is YYNGEE in the germline V gene. Trimming removed 3 bases from V and 0 bases from J, with 9 bases in between. The CDR3 is made up of 15 amino acids. The CDR3 DNA reads as TGTGCCAGCAGCGCCCAAACATCAACTAATGAAAAACTGTTTTTT. Translated, it gives CASSAQTSTNEKLFF.

The chain joins TRBV19 to TRBJ2-1, with 9 nucleotides matching TRBD1. CDR1 is LNHDA and CDR2 is SQIVND in the germline V gene (reference sequence). CDR3 length equals 15 residues. With V trimmed by 3 bases and J by 8 bases, 8 bases remained unmatched. The CDR3 bases are TGTGCCAGTAGTATTCCGGGACAGGGTCAATATGAGCAGTTCTTC. It specifies CASSIPGQGQYEQFF.

This sequence joins TRBV3-1 (or the pseudogene TRBV3-2) and TRBJ1-1; D is undetermined. The CDR3 has 12 residues. Trimming took 2 bases from V and 7 from J, leaving 8 bases between them. Germline assignment: CDR1 LGHDT and CDR2 YNNKEL (reference sequence). The CDR3 DNA is TGTGCCAGCAGCCAAAGAGGGATTGAAGCTTTCTTT. This sequence encodes CASSQRGIEAFF.

The genes are TRBV18 and TRBJ1-2; 9 nucleotides line up with TRBD1. With V trimmed by 6 bases and J by 6 bases, 5 bases remained unmatched. The CDR3 runs to 13 residues. Germline values: CDR1 KGHSH, CDR2 LQKENI. The CDR3 DNA sequence: TGTGCCAGCTCTCTACAGGGGGCCCATGGCTACACCTTC. As protein: CASSLQGAHGYTF.

The genes are TRBV9 and TRBJ2-5; tentatively, D is TRBD2 (6 bases). CDR1 and CDR2 from the germline V gene are SGDLS and YYNGEE. Between the trimmed V and J ends, which lost 0 bases and 5 bases, there was a span of 14 bases. The CDR3 totals 15 residues. CDR3 in DNA: TGTGCCAGCAGCGTAGCAGCGGGCCCCAAGGAGACCCAGTACTTC. Amino acids: CASSVAAGPKETQYF.

In this sample, this clone turned up once. The rearrangement links TRBV7-2 to TRBJ2-3; weak D call: TRBD2 (5 bases). This CDR3 comprises 15 residues. Germline V gene lookup returns CDR1 SGHTA and CDR2 FQGNSA. V shed 5 bases and J shed 4 bases, with 16 bases lying between them. This CDR3 reads CASSPQRSPADTQYF. In nucleotides, the CDR3 is TGTGCCAGCAGCCCCCAGCGGAGCCCGGCAGATACGCAGTATTTT.

Only a few counts were recorded for this clone. The chain combines TRBV6-6 with TRBJ1-5; 7 bases line up with TRBD1. The trim removed 0 bases at V and 5 bases at J, leaving 7 bases unmatched. The CDR3 has 16 residues. In germline, CDR1 is MNHNY, CDR2 SVGAGI (reference sequence). The CDR3 nucleotides are TGTGCCAGCAGTTACTCGAACAGGGGAGAGGATCAGCCCCAGCATTTT. Protein sequence: CASSYSNRGEDQPQHF.

The genes are TRBV12-3 or TRBV12-4 and TRBJ1-5; no definite D call. V was cut by 4 bases and J by 2 bases, with 6 bases left in between. This CDR3 has 13 amino acids. DNA of the CDR3: TGTGCCAGCAGTTCGGTGGGCAATCAGCCCCAGCATTTT. It encodes CASSSVGNQPQHF.

The V and J genes are TRBV27 and TRBJ2-3, with D perhaps TRBD2 (6 bases). This CDR3 has 17 residues. The V end lost 5 bases, the J end lost 0 bases, and 18 bases lay between the germline ends. Germline values: CDR1 MNHEY, CDR2 SMNVEV (reference sequence). CDR3 nucleotide sequence: TGTGCCAGCAGTCTGATCGGTAGCGGCACTAGCACAGATACGCAGTATTTT. It yields the protein CASSLIGSGTSTDTQYF.

V is TRBV7-2 and J is TRBJ1-1; D is possibly TRBD1 (6 bases). There are 15 residues in the CDR3. V was trimmed by 5 bases and J by 0 bases, leaving 13 bases between them. Per germline, CDR1 SGHTA and CDR2 FQGNSA. The CDR3 coding sequence is TGTGCCAGCAGCCCCCAGGGGACAATGAACACTGAAGCTTTCTTT. It encodes CASSPQGTMNTEAFF.

The chain's CDR3 is CASTATGGITEAFF. CDR3 in DNA: TGTGCCAGCACCGCGACAGGGGGCATCACTGAAGCTTTCTTT. The rearrangement joins TRBV6-6 to TRBJ1-1; TRBD1 matches at 10 bases. Germline CDR1 and CDR2: MNHNY and SVGAGI (reference sequence). The V segment lost 7 bases and the J segment 4 bases; nucleotides outside the gene matches: 6. CDR3 length equals 14 residues.

The rearrangement joins TRBV7-9 to TRBJ1-2, with 7 bases that match TRBD1. Germline V gives CDR1 SEHNR, CDR2 FQNEAQ (reference sequence). The CDR3 totals 13 residues. Germline trimming cut 5 bases from V and 7 bases from J; bases unmatched to any gene: 7. For the CDR3, the DNA is TGTGCCAGCAGCCGATCTCACAGGGGTGGCTACACCTTC. Translation: CASSRSHRGGYTF.

This clone has only a few counts. CDR3 sequence (DNA): TGTGCCAGCAGCCGAAGGAGGACGGGACAGGGAAACTATGGCTACACCTTC. Its protein product is CASSRRRTGQGNYGYTF. The chain couples TRBV6-6 to TRBJ1-2; 9 bases agree with TRBD1. Germline V lookup: CDR1 MNHNY, CDR2 SVGAGI (reference sequence). V lost 6 bases and J lost 2; bases outside the gene matches: 13. CDR3 length: 17 amino acids.

This chain uses TRBV6-1 with TRBJ1-5, with D unresolved. Trimming took off 2 bases at V and 3 bases at J, with 11 bases between the two ends. This CDR3 spans 15 amino acids. Germline values: CDR1 MNHNS, CDR2 SASEGT. As DNA, the CDR3 is TGTGCCAGCAGTGAACCGTCCGGGAACAATCAGCCCCAGCATTTT. Amino acids: CASSEPSGNNQPQHF.

The chain employs TRBV12-3 or TRBV12-4 and TRBJ1-5; D gene ambiguous. V gave up 3 bases and J gave up 5 bases, with 8 bases separating them. The CDR3 is made up of 13 amino acids. The CDR3 DNA reads as TGTGCCAGCAGTTTGGGCAGAGATCAGCCCCAGCATTTT. Translated: CASSLGRDQPQHF.

V is TRBV5-4 and J is TRBJ2-2, with 7 bases aligning to TRBD2. This CDR3 is 16 amino acids long. V shed 2 bases and J 2 bases; nucleotides not matched to a gene: 6. Germline V gives CDR1 SGHNT, CDR2 YYREEE (reference sequence). The CDR3 region has the DNA TGTGCCAGCAGCTTCAGTGGGAGGGGAAACACCGGGGAGCTGTTTTTT. Protein: CASSFSGRGNTGELFF.

The chain recombines TRBV5-1 with TRBJ1-3, with 7 positions matching TRBD1. Germline CDR1 SGHRS, CDR2 YFSETQ. V lost 0 bases to trimming and J lost 1 base; unmatched junction nucleotides: 4. The CDR3 loop spans 16 amino acids. In DNA form, the CDR3 reads TGCGCCAGCAGCTTGGAGGGACAGTTTTCTGGAAACACCATATATTTT. This encodes CASSLEGQFSGNTIYF.

The chain carries TRBV18 and TRBJ1-2, with 7 bases lining up with TRBD1. V trimming: 1 base; J trimming: 0 bases; junction bases outside the gene matches: 2. Germline V gene lookup returns CDR1 KGHSH and CDR2 LQKENI. CDR3 length: 15 amino acids. The CDR3 DNA reads as TGTGCCAGCTCACCACAGGGACAGCCTAACTATGGCTACACCTTC. Translation: CASSPQGQPNYGYTF.

The rearrangement joins TRBV3-1 (or the pseudogene TRBV3-2) to TRBJ1-1; 7 nucleotides match TRBD1. V shed 10 bases and J 6 bases; nucleotides not matched to a gene: 5. In germline, CDR1 is LGHDT, CDR2 YNNKEL (reference sequence). The CDR3 has 11 residues. CDR3 region: CAIQGTAEAFF. DNA for the CDR3: TGTGCCATCCAGGGGACAGCTGAAGCTTTCTTT.

This rearrangement joins TRBV5-6 to TRBJ1-1; 10 bases map to TRBD1. V dropped 4 bases and J dropped 4; count of bases not matched to a gene: 10. CDR1 is SGHDT, CDR2 YYEEEE, per germline. This CDR3 region has 16 residues. CDR3 DNA sequence: TGTGCCAGCAGCCTTCCGGGACAGGGGCTATTCACTGAAGCTTTCTTT. Amino acid sequence: CASSLPGQGLFTEAFF.

This chain links TRBV29-1 with TRBJ2-1, with 8 bases that match TRBD2. Per the germline V gene, CDR1 is SQVTM and CDR2 is ANQGSEA. The CDR3 is 14 amino acids. The junction had 12 bases not matched to a gene; V was cut back by 7 bases and J by 7 bases. CDR3 region: CSAPGRGGRNEQFF. The CDR3 DNA reads as TGCAGCGCTCCGGGCCGGGGGGGCCGGAATGAGCAGTTCTTC.

This chain links TRBV6-5 with TRBJ2-3, with D perhaps matching TRBD2 (6 bases). V was cut by 6 bases and J by 4 bases, with 11 bases left in between. This CDR3 is built from 13 residues. Germline loops: CDR1 MNHEY, CDR2 SVGAGI. CDR3 coding DNA: TGTGCCAGCAGCCCCGGGACTTCAGATACGCAGTATTTT. Its protein product is CASSPGTSDTQYF.